A selection of T cell receptor beta chains follows, all from one sample in a study of blood T cell repertoires in COVID-19. The table came from immunoSEQ multiplex PCR; TCRdb's copy has only in-frame clones and leaves some out. This sample has about 92,000 clones; less than 85% occur once, and the top ten carry 7.5% to 9.5%. Sequencing was performed on peripheral blood. These receptors were taken from a man in his fifties who had recovered from COVID-19. The CDR3 runs from the conserved cysteine through the conserved F or W. D genes are given only for firm matches. Rows give clone size only sometimes, using once, few, many, or a class for an expanded clone.

TRBV19	TRBJ1-6	13	few	NA	TGTGCCAGTTGCTTGGGGGCTGGTTCACCCCTCCACTTT	CASCLGAGSPLHF
TRBV27	TRBJ2-7	14	few	NA	TGTGCCAGCAGTATTCGGGACTTCCCCCTGGAGCAGTACTTC	CASSIRDFPLEQYF
TRBV28	TRBJ2-1	16	NA	TRBD2	TGTGCCAGCAGTTCTCGCCCCGGGAGGGGGTACAATGAGCAGTTCTTC	CASSSRPGRGYNEQFF
TRBV11-3	TRBJ2-6	15	once	NA	TGTGCCAGCAGCTTAGGGGGAGCTGGGGCCAACGTCCTGACTTTC	CASSLGGAGANVLTF
TRBV7-2	TRBJ2-7	14	NA	TRBD2	TGTGCCAGCAGCTTAGGGGGAGGGTCTCTCGAGCAGTACTTC	CASSLGGGSLEQYF
TRBV5-1	TRBJ2-7	14	NA	TRBD1	TGCGCCAGCAGCTTGACAGGGGCGACGGGGGAGCAGTACTTC	CASSLTGATGEQYF
TRBV2	TRBJ1-4	12	NA	NA	TGTGCCAGCAGAGAGTCCTACGAAAAACTGTTTTTT	CASRESYEKLFF
TRBV19	TRBJ2-3	17	NA	NA	TGTGCCAGTAGTTCCCCTCGGGACATCTCTAGCACAGATACGCAGTATTTT	CASSSPRDISSTDTQYF
TRBV27	TRBJ2-1	11	NA	NA	TGTGCCAGCAGTTCTAGAGATGAGCAGTTCTTC	CASSSRDEQFF
TRBV5-1	TRBJ1-2	14	once	NA	TGCGCCAGCAGCTTGGGGCTGACATCCGGTGGCTACACCTTC	CASSLGLTSGGYTF
TRBV12-1	TRBJ1-4	14	few	NA	TGTGCCACTCCCTCGGGGGGTGGAGGTGAAAAACTGTTTTTT	CATPSGGGGEKLFF
TRBV14	TRBJ1-4	15	many	TRBD1	TGTGCCAGCAGCCTATGGGACAGGGGCGATGAAAAACTGTTTTTT	CASSLWDRGDEKLFF
TRBV5-1	TRBJ2-1	16	NA	TRBD2	TGCGCCAGCAGAGAGACTAGCCGGAGCTCCTACAATGAGCAGTTCTTC	CASRETSRSSYNEQFF
TRBV2	TRBJ1-1	14	NA	NA	TGTGCCAGCCAACGAGGGCCCTCGGGAACTGAAGCTTTCTTT	CASQRGPSGTEAFF
TRBV7-2	TRBJ1-1	15	NA	NA	TGTGCCAGCAGCTCTACAAGGGGCGAAAACACTGAAGCTTTCTTT	CASSSTRGENTEAFF
TRBV4-2	TRBJ1-1	15	NA	NA	TGTGCCAGCAGCCAGGCGGGAGACTGGGGGACTGAAGCTTTCTTT	CASSQAGDWGTEAFF
TRBV18	TRBJ1-2	13	NA	TRBD1	TGTGCCAGCTCACCGGGACAGGGTAGCGGCTACACCTTC	CASSPGQGSGYTF
TRBV6-2/TRBV6-3	TRBJ2-4	21	NA	TRBD2	TGTGCCAGCAGTTGGCCTCGAGTCGGAGCGGGGGGGCCGGTTAGCGGGGACATTCAGTACTTC	CASSWPRVGAGGPVSGDIQYF
TRBV27	TRBJ2-1	11	NA	NA	TGTGCCAGCAGTTCCCGGGGGGAGCAGTTCTTC	CASSSRGEQFF
TRBV7-2	TRBJ1-6	15	NA	NA	TGTGCCAGCAGCTTGTTACAGCCATCCAGTTCACCCCTCCACTTT	CASSLLQPSSSPLHF
TRBV28	TRBJ1-5	13	NA	NA	TGTGCCAGCAGTTTTGGCCACAATCAGCCCCAGCATTTT	CASSFGHNQPQHF
TRBV7-2	TRBJ2-3	13	NA	NA	TGTGCCAGCAGCTCTCTTTTCTCAGATACGCAGTATTTT	CASSSLFSDTQYF
TRBV24-1	TRBJ1-2	16	once	TRBD1	TGTGCCACCAGTGACACCGCGTCTACAGGGGCCTATGGCTACACCTTC	CATSDTASTGAYGYTF
TRBV12-3/TRBV12-4	TRBJ1-2	13	NA	TRBD1	TGTGCCAGCAGTTTGACAGGGGCGAGGGGCTACACCTTC	CASSLTGARGYTF
TRBV7-2	TRBJ2-3	15	NA	TRBD2	TGTGCCAGCAGCTTAGTGGCGGGAGGGCCAGATACGCAGTATTTT	CASSLVAGGPDTQYF
TRBV3-1/TRBV3-2	TRBJ2-2	12	once	NA	TGTGCCAGCAGCCAGACAACCGGGGAGCTGTTTTTT	CASSQTTGELFF
TRBV19	TRBJ1-4	13	many	NA	TGTGCCAGTAAGAGCCCGGGTAATGAAAAACTGTTTTTT	CASKSPGNEKLFF
TRBV7-2	TRBJ2-3	18	NA	TRBD2	TGTGCCAGCAGCTTAAACCGAGCGGGAGGTGTTAGCACAGATACGCAGTATTTT	CASSLNRAGGVSTDTQYF
TRBV7-2	TRBJ2-7	13	NA	NA	TGTGCCAGCAGCCTCAGGGCTCTCTACGAGCAGTACTTC	CASSLRALYEQYF
TRBV5-1	TRBJ2-3	22	NA	NA	TGCGCCAGCAGCTTGGCCGTGGGGTGGGGCAACCTTCCCGCTTCCCGCACAGATACGCAGTATTTT	CASSLAVGWGNLPASRTDTQYF
TRBV9	TRBJ1-1	13	once	NA	TGTGCCAGCAGCGTAGTACAGGGCGCTGAAGCTTTCTTT	CASSVVQGAEAFF
TRBV7-9	TRBJ1-2	13	NA	NA	TGTGCCAGCACCTATACAGAAGTCGGCGGCTACACCTTC	CASTYTEVGGYTF
TRBV11-2	TRBJ2-4	14	few	NA	TGTGCCAGCAGCTTAGTTCCCGGGTCGAACATTCAGTACTTC	CASSLVPGSNIQYF
TRBV4-2	TRBJ2-1	19	NA	TRBD2	TGTGCCAGCAGCCAAGCACTGGGCGGGAGAACCCCATCCTACAATGAGCAGTTCTTC	CASSQALGGRTPSYNEQFF
TRBV7-6	TRBJ1-4	15	NA	TRBD1	TGTGCCAGCAGCTTGGATACAGGGGACGGCGAAAAACTGTTTTTT	CASSLDTGDGEKLFF
TRBV10-3	TRBJ1-2	15	NA	TRBD1	TGTGCCATCAGTGAGACAATCCGGGACAGGGGTGGCTACACCTTC	CAISETIRDRGGYTF
TRBV6-5	TRBJ1-1	14	few	TRBD1	TGTGCCAGCAGTTACCAGGGGGAGAACACTGAAGCTTTCTTT	CASSYQGENTEAFF
TRBV19	TRBJ2-3	18	NA	TRBD1	TGTGCCAGTAGTATGAAAACCGGGACAGGGGCCGCCACAGATACGCAGTATTTT	CASSMKTGTGAATDTQYF
TRBV7-2	TRBJ2-1	16	once	NA	TGTGCCAGCAGCTTAATGCCTAGGAGCTCCTACAATGAGCAGTTCTTC	CASSLMPRSSYNEQFF
TRBV5-4	TRBJ2-7	15	once	NA	TGTGCCAGCGGACTTTGGAATTACCTAAGCTACGAGCAGTACTTC	CASGLWNYLSYEQYF
TRBV4-3	TRBJ2-1	14	NA	NA	TGCGCCAGCAGCCCCATATTGAGGTACAATGAGCAGTTCTTC	CASSPILRYNEQFF
TRBV7-9	TRBJ2-1	14	few	TRBD1	TGTGCCAGCAGCTGGGACAGGGAGAAGAGTGAGCAGTTCTTC	CASSWDREKSEQFF
TRBV19	TRBJ1-1	16	NA	NA	TGTGCCAGTAGAACACCGTGGGCCGGGGTGAACACTGAAGCTTTCTTT	CASRTPWAGVNTEAFF
TRBV19	TRBJ2-5	14	NA	TRBD2	TGTGCCAGTAGTATGGGGACTAGCGGTTTGACCCAGTACTTC	CASSMGTSGLTQYF
TRBV5-4	TRBJ2-7	14	once	TRBD1	TGTGCCAGCAGCTTGGCACAGGGGGCCTACGAGCAGTACTTC	CASSLAQGAYEQYF
TRBV30	TRBJ1-5	13	NA	TRBD1	TGTGCCTGGAGTGTACAGGGGTTGGAGCCCCAGCATTTT	CAWSVQGLEPQHF
TRBV5-1	TRBJ2-7	14	NA	TRBD1	TGCGCCAGCAGCATCGACAGGGGTTTCAACGAGCAGTACTTC	CASSIDRGFNEQYF
TRBV7-9	TRBJ1-4	14	NA	NA	TGTGCCAGCAGCTTCTTCGGGAGTGGAGAAAAACTGTTTTTT	CASSFFGSGEKLFF
TRBV29-1	TRBJ1-2	12	NA	NA	TGCAGCGTTGATGGGACACACTATGGCTACACCTTC	CSVDGTHYGYTF